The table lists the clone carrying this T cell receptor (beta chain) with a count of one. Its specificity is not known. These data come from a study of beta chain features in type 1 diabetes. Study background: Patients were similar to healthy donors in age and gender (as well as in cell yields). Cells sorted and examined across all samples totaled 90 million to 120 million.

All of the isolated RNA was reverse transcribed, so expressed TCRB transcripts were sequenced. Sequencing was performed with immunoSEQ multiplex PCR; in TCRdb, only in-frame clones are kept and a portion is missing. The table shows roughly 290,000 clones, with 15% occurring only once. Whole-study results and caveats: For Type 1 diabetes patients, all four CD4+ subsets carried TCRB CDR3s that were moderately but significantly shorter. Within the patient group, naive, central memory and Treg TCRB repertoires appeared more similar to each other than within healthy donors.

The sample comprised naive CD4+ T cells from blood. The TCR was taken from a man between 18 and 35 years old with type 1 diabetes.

CDR3 residues: CASSESGTHSFDEQFF. Here the CDR3 DNA reads TGTGCCAGCAGTGAATCCGGGACTCATAGTTTCGATGAGCAGTTCTTC. This chain connects TRBV25-1 to TRBJ2-1; a weak D match, TRBD2 (6 bases). The CDR3 extends over 16 amino acids. V was cut by 1 base and J by 8 bases, with 18 bases left in between. From germline, CDR1 is MGHDK and CDR2 SYGVNS. Combining the CDR3 with reference TRBV25-1 and TRBJ2-1 gives the whole variable domain EADIYQTPRYLVIGTGKKITLECSQTMGHDKMYWYQQDPGMELHLIHYSYGVNSTEKGDLSSESTVSRIRTEHFPLTLESARPSHTSQYLCASSESGTHSFDEQFFGPGTRLTVL.